Listed here are 10 T cell receptor beta chains from one sample, sequenced in a study of T cell responses to AZD1222 COVID-19 vaccine (dated by TCRdb to about 2021). The library was built by means of the immunoSEQ multiplex PCR assay. The source is immuneACCESS, and TCRdb retained only in-frame sequences with V and J called. Part of the clones is not carried over; for the studies checked, unresolved V genes explain less than half of this, and the remainder is unexplained. This sample lists tens of thousands of clones; roughly 80% were detected once. Less than 50% of the sample is in the top ten clones. The sample's time point, from its label and the paper: about 28 days (+/-7) after the second vaccine dose. The sample was peripheral blood, taken 28 days after the second AZD1222 dose. Receptor source: an adult who received the AZD1222 COVID-19 vaccine.

The rearrangement links TRBV7-9 to TRBJ2-2, with 11 bases fitting TRBD2. The germline V gene has CDR1 SEHNR and CDR2 FQNEAQ (reference sequence). The CDR3 is 17 residues long. The V gene end was trimmed by 1 base and the J gene end by 3 bases; junction bases not matched to a gene: 4. The CDR3 loop reads CASSLGLAGGDTGELFF. The CDR3 DNA reads as TGTGCCAGCAGCTTAGGGCTAGCGGGAGGAGACACCGGGGAGCTGTTTTTT.

This rearrangement joins TRBV5-1 to TRBJ2-5; D assignment may be TRBD1 or TRBD2 (5 bases each). Germline-derived CDR1 and CDR2 are SGHRS and YFSETQ. The CDR3 totals 14 residues. Trimming shortened V by 0 bases and J by 5 bases, and 11 bases separated the two germline ends. The CDR3 DNA reads as TGCGCCAGCAGCTTGGGGGGCAGGGACGAGACCCAGTACTTC. This gives the protein CASSLGGRDETQYF.

The rearrangement uses TRBV29-1 and TRBJ1-1; D remains unclear. Germline lookup yields CDR1 SQVTM and CDR2 ANQGSEA. The CDR3 totals 14 residues. V was clipped by 4 bases and J by 10 bases, with 22 bases between them. This chain's CDR3 is CSVAPGVEKIGAFF. The CDR3, as DNA: TGCAGCGTTGCCCCCGGTGTTGAGAAGATTGGAGCTTTCTTT.

CDR3 bases: TGTGCCAGCAGCTTAGTACTAGGCTACAATGAGCAGTTCTTC. It encodes CASSLVLGYNEQFF. The gene calls are TRBV7-9 and TRBJ2-1, with a weak D call TRBD2 (5 bases). The V end was cut by 1 base, the J end by 3 bases, with 7 bases between. Germline V gene sequence: CDR1 SEHNR, CDR2 FQNEAQ (reference sequence). The CDR3 consists of 14 residues.

The genes are TRBV19 and TRBJ2-3; 9 positions agree with TRBD2. CDR1 is LNHDA, CDR2 SQIVND, per germline (reference sequence). The CDR3 is made up of 17 amino acids. The trim removed 6 bases at V and 4 bases at J, leaving 14 bases unmatched. The CDR3 DNA reads as TGTGCCAGTAGCCCAGCATTGATAGCGGGAGCCGCAGATACGCAGTATTTT. It encodes CASSPALIAGAADTQYF. Drawing the rest from reference TRBV19 and TRBJ2-3, the complete variable domain is DGGITQSPKYLFRKEGQNVTLSCEQNLNHDAMYWYRQDPGQGLRLIYYSQIVNDFQKGDIAEGYSVSREKKESFPLTVTSAQKNPTAFYLCASSPALIAGAADTQYFGPGTRLTVL.

V is TRBV4-2 and J is TRBJ2-2; 7 nucleotides align to TRBD2. V was pared by 1 base and J by 4 bases, with 6 bases of the junction left unmatched. CDR3 length: 16 amino acids. Germline V gives CDR1 LGHNA, CDR2 YNFKEQ. DNA for the CDR3: TGTGCCAGCAGCCAAGTTGAGGCTAGCGGCACCGGGGAGCTGTTTTTT. This sequence encodes CASSQVEASGTGELFF.

This sequence joins TRBV4-3 and TRBJ2-2; perhaps TRBD1 as D (6 bases). Germline-derived CDR1 and CDR2 are LGHNA and YSLEER. Deletions cut 3 bases from V and 6 bases from J, with 17 bases between. This CDR3 region has 16 residues. CDR3 residues: CASSHPGTSKSGELFF. The CDR3 nucleotides read TGCGCCAGCAGCCACCCCGGGACATCTAAATCCGGGGAGCTGTTTTTT.

V and J are TRBV3-1 (or the pseudogene TRBV3-2) and TRBJ2-3; 9 nucleotides align to TRBD2. The CDR3 is 15 amino acids. The germline V gene has CDR1 LGHDT and CDR2 YNNKEL (reference sequence). The trim removed 4 bases at V and 4 bases at J, leaving 6 bases unmatched. CDR3 in DNA: TGTGCCAGCAGCCGACGGACTAGCGCCGCAGATACGCAGTATTTT. This encodes CASSRRTSAADTQYF.

This rearrangement joins TRBV18 to TRBJ2-6; no clear D gene. V lost 3 bases, J lost 4 bases, and 10 bases lay in between. Germline CDR1 reads KGHSH; CDR2 reads LQKENI. The length of the CDR3 is 15 residues. CDR3 amino acids: CASSPPVRGANVLTF. The CDR3 region has the DNA TGTGCCAGCTCACCCCCAGTTCGAGGGGCCAACGTCCTGACTTTC.

This chain uses TRBV7-6 with TRBJ2-2; perhaps TRBD1 as D (6 bases). With 4 bases removed from V and 4 bases from J, the gap between germline ends came to 10 bases. The germline gives CDR1 SGHVS, CDR2 FNYEAQ. There are 14 residues in the CDR3. CDR3 sequence reads: CASSYGTTTGELFF. In nucleotides, the CDR3 is TGTGCCAGCAGCTACGGGACAACCACCGGGGAGCTGTTTTTT.